Listed below are T cell receptor beta chains from one sample, sequenced in a study of shared clonotypes between healthy human individuals. Sequencing was performed with immunoSEQ multiplex PCR; in TCRdb, only in-frame clones are kept and a portion is missing. The sample lists about 530,000 clones, 96% seen once, with approximately 0.06% in the top ten. Sequenced sample: naive CD4+ T cells sorted from blood. These receptors came from a woman aged 25-40 years in good health. Both conserved end residues are trimmed from each CDR3. A D gene is named only where the DNA matches it firmly.

d_call j_call v_call cdr3_aa
- TRBJ2-7 TRBV14 ASSPRDSRWGHEQY
- TRBJ1-3 TRBV7-6 ASSLAGTGNTIY
TRBD1 TRBJ2-2 TRBV5-4 ASSSVAGQVGGELF
TRBD1 TRBJ1-4 TRBV9 ASSVVGDRNEKLF
- TRBJ1-5 TRBV18 ASSWADSNQPQH
- TRBJ2-3 TRBV29-1 SVDAETDTQY
- TRBJ2-1 TRBV6-5 ASSYSFLEDYNEQF
TRBD1 TRBJ2-3 TRBV19 ASKNRGSVTDTQY
- TRBJ1-1 TRBV28 ASSLPTENTEAF
- TRBJ2-7 TRBV20-1 SAETAYEQY
- TRBJ2-5 TRBV5-4 ASNIFGVLKKETQY
TRBD1 TRBJ2-7 TRBV6-1 ASTIGQGNEQY
- TRBJ1-1 TRBV14 ASSLPGRMNTEAF